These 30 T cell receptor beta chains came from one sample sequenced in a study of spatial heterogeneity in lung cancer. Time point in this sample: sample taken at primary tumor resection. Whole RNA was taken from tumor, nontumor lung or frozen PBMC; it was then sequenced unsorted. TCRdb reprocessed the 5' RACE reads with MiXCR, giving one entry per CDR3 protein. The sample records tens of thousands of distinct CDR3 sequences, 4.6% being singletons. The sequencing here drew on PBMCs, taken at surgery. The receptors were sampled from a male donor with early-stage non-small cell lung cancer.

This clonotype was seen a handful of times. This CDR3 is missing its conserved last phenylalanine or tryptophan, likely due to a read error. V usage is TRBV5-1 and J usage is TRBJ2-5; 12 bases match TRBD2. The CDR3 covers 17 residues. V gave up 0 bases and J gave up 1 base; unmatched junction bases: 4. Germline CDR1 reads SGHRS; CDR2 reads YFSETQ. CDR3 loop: CASSLAGLAGSQETQYS. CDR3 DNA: TGCGCCAGCAGCTTGGCCGGACTAGCGGGAAGCCAAGAGACCCAGTACTCC.

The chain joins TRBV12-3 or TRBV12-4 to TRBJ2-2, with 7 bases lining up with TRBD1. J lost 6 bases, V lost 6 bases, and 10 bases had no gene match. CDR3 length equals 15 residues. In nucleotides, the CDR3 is TGTGCCAGCAGGGTAGGGGGCGTCACCGCCGGGGAGCTGTTTTTT. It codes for CASRVGGVTAGELFF.

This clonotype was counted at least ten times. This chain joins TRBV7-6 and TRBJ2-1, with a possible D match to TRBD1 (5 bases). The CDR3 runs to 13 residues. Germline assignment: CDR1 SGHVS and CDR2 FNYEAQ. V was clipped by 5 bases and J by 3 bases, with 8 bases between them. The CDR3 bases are TGTGCCAGCAGCGACGACAGCTACAATGAGCAGTTCTTC. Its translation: CASSDDSYNEQFF.

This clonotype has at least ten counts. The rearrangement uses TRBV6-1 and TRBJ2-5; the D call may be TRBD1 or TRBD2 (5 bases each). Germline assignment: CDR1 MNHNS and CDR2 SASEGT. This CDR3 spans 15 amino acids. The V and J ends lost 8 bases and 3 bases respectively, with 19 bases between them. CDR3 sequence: CASRSSGTVKETQYF. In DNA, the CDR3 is TGTGCCAGCCGTTCCTCCGGGACGGTTAAAGAGACCCAGTACTTC.

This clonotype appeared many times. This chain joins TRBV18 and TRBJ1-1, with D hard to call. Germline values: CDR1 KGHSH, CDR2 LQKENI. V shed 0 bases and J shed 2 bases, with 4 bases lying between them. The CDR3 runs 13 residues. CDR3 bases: TGTGCCAGCTCACCACCCGCTAACACTGAAGCTTTCTTT. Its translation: CASSPPANTEAFF.

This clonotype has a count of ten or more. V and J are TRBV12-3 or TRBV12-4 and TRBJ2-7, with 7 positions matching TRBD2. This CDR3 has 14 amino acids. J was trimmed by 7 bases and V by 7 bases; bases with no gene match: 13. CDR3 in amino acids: CASTKPSGAGEQYF. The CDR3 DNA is TGTGCCAGCACCAAGCCGTCTGGAGCGGGGGAGCAGTACTTC.

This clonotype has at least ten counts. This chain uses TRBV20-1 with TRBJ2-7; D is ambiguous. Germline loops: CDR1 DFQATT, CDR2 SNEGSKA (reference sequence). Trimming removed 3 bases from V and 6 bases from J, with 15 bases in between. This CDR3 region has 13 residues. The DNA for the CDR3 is TGCAGTGCTAGTACCCGGAGTGGCCGCGAGCAGTACTTC. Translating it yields CSASTRSGREQYF.

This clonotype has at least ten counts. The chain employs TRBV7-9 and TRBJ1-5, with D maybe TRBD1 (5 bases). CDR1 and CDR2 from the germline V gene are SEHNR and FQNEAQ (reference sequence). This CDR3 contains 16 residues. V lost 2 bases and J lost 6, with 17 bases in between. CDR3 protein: CASSLSGAGFGQPQHF. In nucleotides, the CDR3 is TGTGCCAGCAGCTTAAGCGGGGCCGGGTTCGGTCAGCCCCAGCATTTT.

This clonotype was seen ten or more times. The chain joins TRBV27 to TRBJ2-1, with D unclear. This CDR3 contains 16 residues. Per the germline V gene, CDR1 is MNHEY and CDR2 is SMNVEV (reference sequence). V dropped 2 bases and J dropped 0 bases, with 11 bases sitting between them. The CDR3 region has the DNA TGTGCCAGCAGTTTAGGTGCGGCTCCCTCCTACAATGAGCAGTTCTTC. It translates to CASSLGAAPSYNEQFF.

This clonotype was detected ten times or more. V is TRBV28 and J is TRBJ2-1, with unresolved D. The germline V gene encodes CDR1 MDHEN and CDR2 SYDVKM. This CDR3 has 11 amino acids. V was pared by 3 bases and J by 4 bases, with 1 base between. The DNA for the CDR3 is TGTGCCAGCAGTTTTTACAATGAGCAGTTCTTC. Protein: CASSFYNEQFF. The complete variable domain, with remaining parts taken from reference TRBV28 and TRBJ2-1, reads DVKVTQSSRYLVKRTGEKVFLECVQDMDHENMFWYRQDPGLGLRLIYFSYDVKMKEKGDIPEGYSVSREKKERFSLILESASTNQTSMYLCASSFYNEQFFGPGTRLTVL.

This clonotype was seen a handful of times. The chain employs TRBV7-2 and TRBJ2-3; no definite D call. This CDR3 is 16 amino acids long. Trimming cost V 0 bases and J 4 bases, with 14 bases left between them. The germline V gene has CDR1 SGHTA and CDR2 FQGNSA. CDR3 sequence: CASSLAGGPSPDTQYF. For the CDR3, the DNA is TGTGCCAGCAGCTTAGCCGGCGGCCCCTCGCCAGATACGCAGTATTTT.

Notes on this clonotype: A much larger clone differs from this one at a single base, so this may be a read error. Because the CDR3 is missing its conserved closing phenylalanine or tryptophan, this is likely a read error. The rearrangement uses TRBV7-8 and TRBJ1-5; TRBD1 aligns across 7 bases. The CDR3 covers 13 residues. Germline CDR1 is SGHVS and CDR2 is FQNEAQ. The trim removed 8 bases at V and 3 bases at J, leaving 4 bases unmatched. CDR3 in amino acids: CASGGTVNQPQHS. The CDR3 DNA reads TGTGCCAGCGGTGGGACAGTCAATCAGCCCCAGCATTCT.

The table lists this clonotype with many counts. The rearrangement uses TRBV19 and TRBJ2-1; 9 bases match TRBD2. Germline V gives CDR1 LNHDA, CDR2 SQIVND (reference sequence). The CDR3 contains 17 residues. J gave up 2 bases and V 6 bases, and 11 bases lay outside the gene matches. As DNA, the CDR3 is TGTGCCAGTAGCGACGTGTGGCTAGCGGGACCCTACAATGAGCAGTTCTTC. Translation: CASSDVWLAGPYNEQFF.

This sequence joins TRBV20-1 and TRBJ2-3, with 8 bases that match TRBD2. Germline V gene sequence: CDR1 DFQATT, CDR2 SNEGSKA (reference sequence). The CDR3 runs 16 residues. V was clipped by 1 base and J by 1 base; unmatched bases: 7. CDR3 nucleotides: TGCAGTGCTAGAGTCCCGGGGGGGCCCCGCACAGATACGCAGTATTTT. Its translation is CSARVPGGPRTDTQYF.

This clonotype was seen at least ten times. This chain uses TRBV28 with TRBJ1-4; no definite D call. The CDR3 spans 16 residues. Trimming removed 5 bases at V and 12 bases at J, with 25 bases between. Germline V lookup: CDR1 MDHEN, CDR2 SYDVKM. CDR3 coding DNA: TGTGCCAGCAGTACCCCTGCCCCAACCCCCCTAAAGGAACTGTTTTTT. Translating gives CASSTPAPTPLKELFF. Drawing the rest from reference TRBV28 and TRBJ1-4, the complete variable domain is DVKVTQSSRYLVKRTGEKVFLECVQDMDHENMFWYRQDPGLGLRLIYFSYDVKMKEKGDIPEGYSVSREKKERFSLILESASTNQTSMYLCASSTPAPTPLKELFFGSGTQLSVL.

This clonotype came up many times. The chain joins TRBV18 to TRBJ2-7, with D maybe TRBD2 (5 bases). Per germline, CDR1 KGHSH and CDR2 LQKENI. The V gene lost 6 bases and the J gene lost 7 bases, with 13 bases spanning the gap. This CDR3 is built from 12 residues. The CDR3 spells CASSPASGEQYF. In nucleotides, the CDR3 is TGTGCCAGCTCCCCGGCCAGCGGAGAGCAGTACTTC.

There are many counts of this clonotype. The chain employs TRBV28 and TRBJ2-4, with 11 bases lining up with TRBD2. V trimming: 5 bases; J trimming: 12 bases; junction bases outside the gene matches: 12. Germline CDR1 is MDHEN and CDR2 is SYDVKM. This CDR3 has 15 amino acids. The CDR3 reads CASSLLAGGPGTQYF. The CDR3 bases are TGTGCCAGCAGTCTCTTAGCGGGAGGGCCAGGTACTCAGTACTTC.

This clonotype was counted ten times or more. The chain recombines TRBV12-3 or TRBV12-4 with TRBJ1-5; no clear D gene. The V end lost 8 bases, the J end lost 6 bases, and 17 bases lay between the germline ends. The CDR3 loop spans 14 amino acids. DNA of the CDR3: TGTGCCAGCGCCCACTTGTCGTCAGTTCAGCCCCAGCATTTT. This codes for CASAHLSSVQPQHF.

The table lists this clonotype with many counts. The CDR3, as DNA: TGTGCCAGCAGCCCTTATGGTAGCGGGGGGGCTGGGGAGCAGTTCTTC. Translating it yields CASSPYGSGGAGEQFF. The genes are TRBV5-4 and TRBJ2-1, with 11 nucleotides matching TRBD2. CDR3 length: 16 residues. Germline V lookup: CDR1 SGHNT, CDR2 YYREEE (reference sequence). J was trimmed by 10 bases and V by 4 bases; bases with no gene match: 13.

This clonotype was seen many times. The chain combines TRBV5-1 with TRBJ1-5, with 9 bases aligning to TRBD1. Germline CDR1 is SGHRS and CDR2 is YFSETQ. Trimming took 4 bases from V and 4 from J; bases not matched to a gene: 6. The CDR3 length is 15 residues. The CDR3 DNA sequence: TGCGCCAGCAGCCTACACGGGACAGGGAATCAGCCCCAGCATTTT. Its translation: CASSLHGTGNQPQHF.

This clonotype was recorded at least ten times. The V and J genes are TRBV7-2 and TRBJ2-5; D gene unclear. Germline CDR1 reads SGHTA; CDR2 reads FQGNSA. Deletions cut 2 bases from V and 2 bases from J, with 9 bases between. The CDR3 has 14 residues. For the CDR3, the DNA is TGTGCCAGCAGCTTAACGAGCATACAAGAGACCCAGTACTTC. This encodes CASSLTSIQETQYF.

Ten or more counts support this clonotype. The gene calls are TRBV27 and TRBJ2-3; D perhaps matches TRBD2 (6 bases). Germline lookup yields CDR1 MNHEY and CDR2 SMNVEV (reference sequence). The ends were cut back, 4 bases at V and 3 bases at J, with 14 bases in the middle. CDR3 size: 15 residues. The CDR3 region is CASSSRGGWTDTQYF. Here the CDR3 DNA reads TGTGCCAGCAGTTCGCGGGGTGGCTGGACAGATACGCAGTATTTT.

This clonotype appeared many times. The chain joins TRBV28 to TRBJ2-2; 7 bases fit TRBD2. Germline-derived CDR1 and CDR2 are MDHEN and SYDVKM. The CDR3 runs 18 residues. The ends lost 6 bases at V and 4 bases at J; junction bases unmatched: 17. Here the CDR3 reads CASRSDLLSSGFTGELFF. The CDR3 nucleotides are TGTGCCAGCAGGTCGGATCTTTTAAGTAGCGGGTTCACCGGGGAGCTGTTTTTT.

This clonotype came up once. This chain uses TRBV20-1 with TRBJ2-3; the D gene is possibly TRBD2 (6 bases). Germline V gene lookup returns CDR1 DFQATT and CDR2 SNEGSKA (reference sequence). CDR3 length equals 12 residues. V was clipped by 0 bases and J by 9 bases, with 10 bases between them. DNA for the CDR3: TGCAGTGCTAGAGAGGGACTGGCGACGCAGTATTTT. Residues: CSAREGLATQYF.

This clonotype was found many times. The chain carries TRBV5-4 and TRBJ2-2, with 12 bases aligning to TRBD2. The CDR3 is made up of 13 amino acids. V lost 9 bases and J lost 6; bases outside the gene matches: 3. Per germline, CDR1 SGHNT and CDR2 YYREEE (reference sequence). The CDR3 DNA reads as TGTGCCATCAGGACTAGCGGGGCCGGGGAGCTGTTTTTT. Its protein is CAIRTSGAGELFF. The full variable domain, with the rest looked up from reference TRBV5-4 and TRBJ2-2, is ETGVTQSPTHLIKTRGQQVTLRCSSQSGHNTVSWYQQALGQGPQFIFQYYREEENGRGNFPPRFSGLQFPNYSSELNVNALELDDSALYLCAIRTSGAGELFFGEGSRLTVL.

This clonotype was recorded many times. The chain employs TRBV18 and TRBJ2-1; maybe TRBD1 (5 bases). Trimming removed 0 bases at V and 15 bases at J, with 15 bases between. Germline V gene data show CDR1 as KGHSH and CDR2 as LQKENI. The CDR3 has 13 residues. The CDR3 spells CASSPPLRVGVFF. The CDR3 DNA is TGTGCCAGCTCACCACCTCTCAGGGTAGGGGTGTTCTTC.

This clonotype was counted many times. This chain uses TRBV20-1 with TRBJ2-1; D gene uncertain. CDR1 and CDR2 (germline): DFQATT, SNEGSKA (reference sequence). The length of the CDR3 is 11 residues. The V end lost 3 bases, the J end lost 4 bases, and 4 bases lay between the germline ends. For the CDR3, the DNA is TGCAGTGCTAGTCTGTACAATGAGCAGTTCTTC. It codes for CSASLYNEQFF.

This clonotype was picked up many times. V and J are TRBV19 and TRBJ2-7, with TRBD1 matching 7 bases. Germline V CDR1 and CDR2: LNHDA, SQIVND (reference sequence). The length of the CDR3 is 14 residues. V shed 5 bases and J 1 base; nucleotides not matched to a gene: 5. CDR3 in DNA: TGTGCCAGTAGTCCCCGACAGGGTTCCTACGAGCAGTACTTC. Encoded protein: CASSPRQGSYEQYF.

The CDR3 region has the DNA TGTGCCAGCAGTTCCATGGGCGGGTCCACCTACGAGCAGTACTTC. It specifies CASSSMGGSTYEQYF. The chain combines TRBV6-5 with TRBJ2-7, with D maybe TRBD2 (5 bases). The germline gives CDR1 MNHEY, CDR2 SVGAGI. This CDR3 has 15 residues. The ends were cut back, 4 bases at V and 2 bases at J, with 15 bases in the middle.

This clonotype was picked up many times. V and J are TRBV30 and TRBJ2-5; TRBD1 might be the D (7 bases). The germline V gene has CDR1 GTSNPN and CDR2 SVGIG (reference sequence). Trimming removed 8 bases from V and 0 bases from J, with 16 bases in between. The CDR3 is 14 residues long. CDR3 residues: CARGAGGHQETQYF. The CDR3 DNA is TGTGCCCGCGGCGCAGGGGGGCACCAAGAGACCCAGTACTTC.